The 19 T cell receptor beta chains in this list originate from one sample, sequenced in a study of T cells of healthy individuals. TCRdb ran MiXCR on the 5' RACE reads and lists one entry per CDR3 protein. Altogether 50,000 to 55,000 distinct CDR3 sequences are present, roughly 14% being singletons, with the ten largest covering approximately 16%. These receptors were collected from a human donor in good health.

The chain uses TRBV5-4 and TRBJ2-2; 8 positions match TRBD2. After removal of 6 bases from V and 4 bases from J, the junction contained 8 bases not matched to a gene. Germline V CDR1 and CDR2: SGHNT, YYREEE (reference sequence). The CDR3 contains 15 residues. The CDR3 loop is CASKRAGVPTGELFF. The CDR3 nucleotides are TGTGCCAGCAAACGAGCGGGAGTACCCACCGGGGAGCTGTTTTTT. The full variable domain, rest sourced from reference TRBV5-4 and TRBJ2-2, is ETGVTQSPTHLIKTRGQQVTLRCSSQSGHNTVSWYQQALGQGPQFIFQYYREEENGRGNFPPRFSGLQFPNYSSELNVNALELDDSALYLCASKRAGVPTGELFFGEGSRLTVL.

At least ten counts were recorded for this clonotype. The V call is TRBV10-3, the J call TRBJ2-3; D unclear. This CDR3 has 15 amino acids. From germline, CDR1 is ENHRY and CDR2 SYGVKD. Trimming stripped 3 bases from V and 0 bases from J, with 10 bases between. CDR3: CAISDGRTSTDTQYF. For the CDR3, the DNA is TGTGCCATCAGTGATGGCAGAACTAGCACAGATACGCAGTATTTT.

This clonotype has a count of ten or more. The chain carries TRBV7-9 and TRBJ2-5; 7 positions match TRBD1. The CDR3 sequence is 13 residues long. V lost 5 bases and J lost 3; bases outside the gene matches: 3. Germline CDR1 SEHNR, CDR2 FQNEAQ (reference sequence). CDR3 sequence (DNA): TGTGCCAGCAGCCGGGACAGAAAAGAGACCCAGTACTTC. It specifies CASSRDRKETQYF.

This clonotype came up a few times. This sequence joins TRBV5-8 and TRBJ1-1, with D possibly TRBD1 on 6 matching bases. V was cut by 7 bases and J by 0 bases, with 19 bases left in between. The CDR3 is 16 residues long. Germline-derived CDR1 and CDR2 are SGHTS and YDEGEE. CDR3: CASQWTVWGMNTEAFF. As DNA, the CDR3 is TGTGCCAGCCAATGGACAGTCTGGGGGATGAACACTGAAGCTTTCTTT.

The sample holds many counts of this clonotype. The rearrangement uses TRBV15 and TRBJ1-1; 7 bases agree with TRBD1. The V and J ends lost 0 bases and 5 bases, in that order; junction bases with no gene match: 6. CDR3 length equals 15 residues. Per the germline V gene, CDR1 is LNHNV and CDR2 is YYDKDF (reference sequence). The CDR3: CATSRERGQRTEAFF. The CDR3 DNA sequence: TGTGCCACCAGCAGAGAAAGGGGGCAAAGGACTGAAGCTTTCTTT. The complete variable domain, with remaining parts taken from reference TRBV15 and TRBJ1-1, reads DAMVIQNPRYQVTQFGKPVTLSCSQTLNHNVMYWYQQKSSQAPKLLFHYYDKDFNNEADTPDNFQSRRPNTSFCFLDIRSPGLGDTAMYLCATSRERGQRTEAFFGQGTRLTVV.

This clonotype showed up many times. The chain links TRBV20-1 to TRBJ2-7; TRBD2 aligns across 9 bases. CDR1 and CDR2 (germline): DFQATT, SNEGSKA (reference sequence). The CDR3 runs 16 residues. Trimming cost V 3 bases and J 2 bases; bases outside gene matches: 11. The CDR3 loop is CSARVPLAGRAYEQYF. The CDR3 DNA reads as TGCAGTGCTAGGGTCCCCCTAGCGGGAAGAGCCTACGAGCAGTACTTC.

This clonotype showed up just a few times. The chain combines TRBV6-2 or TRBV6-3 with TRBJ2-5; D may be TRBD2 (6 bases). The ends were cut back, 0 bases at V and 2 bases at J, with 13 bases in the middle. Germline values: CDR1 MNHEY, CDR2 SVGEGT. The CDR3 covers 16 residues. The CDR3 is CASSYSTGDGQETQYF. Written as DNA, the CDR3 is TGTGCCAGCAGTTACTCTACGGGGGACGGTCAAGAGACCCAGTACTTC.

This clonotype was found a few times. This chain links TRBV11-2 with TRBJ1-1; no clear D. The V end lost 2 bases, the J end lost 2 bases, and 12 bases lay between the germline ends. The CDR3 loop spans 15 amino acids. Germline V gives CDR1 SGHAT, CDR2 FQNNGV. This CDR3 reads CASSLRNQVNTEAFF. In DNA, the CDR3 is TGTGCCAGCAGCTTAAGGAACCAGGTTAACACTGAAGCTTTCTTT.

This clonotype was picked up many times. The J gene is TRBJ1-4, the V gene TRBV4-3; no definite D call. V lost 0 bases to trimming and J lost 3 bases, with 8 bases between them. The CDR3 is made up of 15 amino acids. Germline V gene lookup returns CDR1 LGHNA and CDR2 YSLEER. CDR3 sequence (DNA): TGCGCCAGCAGCCAAGATCGACAACCTAATGAAAAACTGTTTTTT. Encoded protein: CASSQDRQPNEKLFF.

Notes on this clonotype: A much more abundant neighbour one base away suggests this may be a read error. The chain is built from TRBV5-6 and TRBJ2-7, with TRBD1 identical over 8 bases. Per germline, CDR1 SGHDT and CDR2 YYEEEE. The CDR3 is 14 amino acids. V lost 5 bases, J lost 5 bases, and 9 bases stayed unmatched. The CDR3 DNA reads TGTGCCAGCAGTTTTGGGACAGGATACCACGAGCAGTACTTC. Its protein is CASSFGTGYHEQYF.

This clonotype was counted at least ten times. The chain joins TRBV7-8 to TRBJ2-3, with TRBD2 matching over 8 bases. CDR3 size: 17 residues. Germline V gives CDR1 SGHVS, CDR2 FQNEAQ. V lost 3 bases, J lost 2 bases, and 10 bases stayed unmatched. DNA for the CDR3: TGTGCCAGCAGCTTGTTCGGTAGCGGGGTAAACACAGATACGCAGTATTTT. This gives the protein CASSLFGSGVNTDTQYF.

This clonotype was recorded a few times. This sequence joins TRBV6-2 or TRBV6-3 and TRBJ2-7; D ambiguous. The CDR3 extends over 14 amino acids. Trimming stripped 11 bases from V and 2 bases from J, with 19 bases between. CDR1 and CDR2 from the germline V gene are MNHEY and SVGEGT. CDR3: CAVNPGDATYEQYF. The CDR3 nucleotides are TGTGCCGTGAACCCCGGAGACGCCACCTACGAGCAGTACTTC.

This clonotype was seen more than once but under ten times. J is TRBJ2-2 and V is TRBV7-9, with D hard to call. The V and J ends lost 5 bases and 1 base respectively, with 8 bases between them. Germline assignment: CDR1 SEHNR and CDR2 FQNEAQ (reference sequence). The CDR3 has 14 amino acids. The CDR3 sequence is CASSRARNTGELFF. CDR3 DNA: TGTGCCAGCAGCCGCGCCAGGAACACCGGGGAGCTGTTTTTT. The complete variable domain, with remaining parts taken from reference TRBV7-9 and TRBJ2-2, reads DTGVSQNPRHKITKRGQNVTFRCDPISEHNRLYWYRQTLGQGPEFLTYFQNEAQLEKSRLLSDRFSAERPKGSFSTLEIQRTEQGDSAMYLCASSRARNTGELFFGEGSRLTVL.

In nucleotides, the CDR3 is TGTGCCAGTAGTATGCTGTCCGTCCCCGGTATGAACACTGAAGCTTTCTTT. Its translation: CASSMLSVPGMNTEAFF. The gene calls are TRBV19 and TRBJ1-1; no definite D call. Trimming removed 3 bases from V and 0 bases from J, with 17 bases in between. The germline gives CDR1 LNHDA, CDR2 SQIVND (reference sequence). There are 17 residues in the CDR3.

This clonotype was seen many times. This rearrangement joins TRBV20-1 to TRBJ2-3; 10 nucleotides match TRBD2. Germline V gene lookup returns CDR1 DFQATT and CDR2 SNEGSKA (reference sequence). The CDR3 length is 16 residues. Unmatched junction bases numbered 9, after V lost 1 base and J lost 5 bases. The CDR3 is CSARASSGGAIDTQYF. In DNA form, the CDR3 reads TGCAGTGCTAGAGCCTCGAGCGGGGGGGCCATAGATACGCAGTATTTT.

V and J are TRBV2 and TRBJ1-2; 8 bases line up with TRBD1. The CDR3 length is 16 residues. Unmatched junction bases numbered 15, after V lost 8 bases and J lost 4 bases. Germline V gene sequence: CDR1 SNHLY, CDR2 FYNNEI. The CDR3 DNA reads as TGTGCCAGCTGCCTTCCATCGGGACAGGCCGGCTATGGCTACACCTTC. This encodes CASCLPSGQAGYGYTF.

This chain links TRBV28 with TRBJ2-1; the match to TRBD1 covers 7 bases. The V and J ends lost 2 bases and 9 bases, in that order; junction bases with no gene match: 10. Germline V gene lookup returns CDR1 MDHEN and CDR2 SYDVKM. The CDR3 is made up of 15 amino acids. This CDR3 reads CASSLTATGTGEQFF. For the CDR3, the DNA is TGTGCCAGCAGTTTAACGGCGACAGGGACGGGTGAGCAGTTCTTC. The whole variable domain, filled in from reference TRBV28 and TRBJ2-1, reads DVKVTQSSRYLVKRTGEKVFLECVQDMDHENMFWYRQDPGLGLRLIYFSYDVKMKEKGDIPEGYSVSREKKERFSLILESASTNQTSMYLCASSLTATGTGEQFFGPGTRLTVL.

At least ten counts were recorded for this clonotype. The genes are TRBV12-2 and TRBJ1-6; TRBD1 is the table's D call and was not checked against the DNA. TRBV12-2 is a known pseudogene. The CDR3 totals 20 residues. The CDR3 protein is CASRLKRMGQGRSYNSPLHF. CDR3 nucleotides: TGTGCAAGTCGCTTAAAGCGAATGGGACAGGGACGCTCCTATAATTCACCCCTCCACTTT.

The CDR3 loop reads CASSPGLANEQYF. CDR3 bases: TGTGCCAGCAGCCCCGGGCTGGCCAACGAGCAGTACTTC. This chain joins TRBV3-1 and TRBJ2-7; no clear D. Trimming stripped 4 bases from V and 5 bases from J, with 12 bases between. Germline CDR1 reads LGHDT; CDR2 reads YNNKEL (reference sequence). The CDR3 sequence is 13 residues long.